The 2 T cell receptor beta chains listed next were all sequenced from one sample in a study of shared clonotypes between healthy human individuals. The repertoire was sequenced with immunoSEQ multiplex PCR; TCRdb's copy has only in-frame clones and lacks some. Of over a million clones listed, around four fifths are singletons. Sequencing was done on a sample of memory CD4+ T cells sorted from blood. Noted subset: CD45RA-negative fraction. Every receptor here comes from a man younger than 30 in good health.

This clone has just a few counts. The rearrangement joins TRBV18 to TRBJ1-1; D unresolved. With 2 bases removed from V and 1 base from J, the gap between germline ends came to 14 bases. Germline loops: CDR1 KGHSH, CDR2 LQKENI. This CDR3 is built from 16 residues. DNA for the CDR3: TGTGCCAGCTCACCAGAATATGGGCGGAGGAACACTGAAGCTTTCTTT. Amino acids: CASSPEYGRRNTEAFF.

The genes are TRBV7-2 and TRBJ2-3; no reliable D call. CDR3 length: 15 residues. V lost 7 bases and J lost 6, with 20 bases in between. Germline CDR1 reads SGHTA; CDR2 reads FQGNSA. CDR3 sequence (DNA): TGTGCCAGCACCCGAATTGGGTACGAGCGTGATACGCAGTATTTT. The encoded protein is CASTRIGYERDTQYF.